This TCR beta chain was obtained from a study of beta chain features in type 1 diabetes. This clone was seen a few times. Other DNA variants within this sample encode the same CDR3. The authors reverse transcribed all of the isolated RNA, so sequencing captured expressed TCRB transcripts. The assay was immunoSEQ multiplex PCR, and TCRdb's table has in-frame clones only and misses some. The sample consists of 450,000 to 600,000 clones, roughly 31% of them appearing once. Germline V gene sequence: CDR1 SGDLS, CDR2 YYNGEE. The CDR3 consists of 14 residues. The V end was cut by 0 bases, the J end by 2 bases, with 7 bases between.

The V and J genes are TRBV9 and TRBJ2-3; D not resolved. Material for sequencing was naive CD4+ T cells from blood. This TCR was sampled from a man aged 18 to 35 in good health. CDR3 sequence (DNA): TGTGCCAGCAGCGTAGCACAGATCACAGATACGCAGTATTTT. This translates into CASSVAQITDTQYF.